This T cell receptor (beta chain) derives from a study of T cells after yellow fever vaccination. The V end was cut by 4 bases, the J end by 7 bases, with 13 bases between. Per germline, CDR1 MNHNY and CDR2 SVGAGI (reference sequence). This CDR3 contains 13 residues. A single record per CDR3 protein comes from TCRdb applying MiXCR to the 5' RACE reads. The sample yields approximately 160,000 distinct CDR3 sequences, approximately 9.9% seen once. This clonotype appeared a few times. The chain has TRBV6-6 and TRBJ1-1; D is perhaps TRBD1 (5 bases). The sequence was collected from a man younger than 35 who received the YFV17D yellow fever vaccine. Sequencing was performed on CD8+ T cells sorted from PBMCs, taken 45 days after the yellow fever booster vaccination. The CDR3 coding sequence is TGTGCCAGCAGTTTTAGGGGTGAACTTGAAGCTTTCTTT. This codes for CASSFRGELEAFF.